These 15 T cell receptor beta chains were sequenced from one sample in a study of CD8+ T cells in alopecia areata. Extraction and reverse transcription of RNA yielded cDNA as the sequencing template. Profiling relied on immunoSEQ multiplex PCR, and the TCRdb table lists in-frame clones only, not all of them. Seen here are 180,000 or so clones, about 55% observed once, and the top ten hold more than 10%. The treatment denotes: oral pan-JAK inhibitor, 5-10 mg twice daily. Specimen: CD8+ T cells sorted from blood, collected at week 24, from a patient treated with tofacitinib. The receptors here all came from a human donor with alopecia areata.

The V call is TRBV29-1, the J call TRBJ2-7; TRBD1 might be the D (6 bases). CDR1 SQVTM and CDR2 ANQGSEA come from the germline V gene. The CDR3 spans 12 residues. The V gene lost 7 bases and the J gene lost 0 bases, with 10 bases spanning the gap. CDR3 sequence: CSAGQSSYEQYF. In DNA form, the CDR3 reads TGCAGCGCCGGACAGAGCTCCTACGAGCAGTACTTC.

The V and J genes are TRBV7-6 and TRBJ2-3; possible D gene TRBD2, 5 bases. The CDR3 loop spans 17 amino acids. Germline values: CDR1 SGHVS, CDR2 FNYEAQ. The V and J ends lost 5 bases and 0 bases respectively, with 18 bases between them. In DNA form, the CDR3 reads TGTGCCAGCAGCCCTACGAGGGAGTACCCCAGCACAGATACGCAGTATTTT. This gives the protein CASSPTREYPSTDTQYF.

This chain connects TRBV5-1 to TRBJ1-4; TRBD1 might be the D (5 bases). The CDR3 covers 14 residues. Germline loops: CDR1 SGHRS, CDR2 YFSETQ. Trimming shortened V by 0 bases and J by 3 bases, and 6 bases separated the two germline ends. The CDR3 loop is CASSLGQSNEKLFF. The CDR3 bases are TGCGCCAGCAGCTTGGGACAGTCTAATGAAAAACTGTTTTTT.

J is TRBJ1-2 and V is TRBV27; 7 bases fit TRBD1. Germline V gene sequence: CDR1 MNHEY, CDR2 SMNVEV (reference sequence). This CDR3 contains 13 residues. V lost 0 bases to trimming and J lost 5 bases; unmatched junction nucleotides: 0. The CDR3 sequence: CASSLSTGYGYTF. CDR3 nucleotides: TGTGCCAGCAGTTTATCGACAGGGTATGGCTACACCTTC.

This sequence joins TRBV29-1 and TRBJ2-7; 11 bases are shared with TRBD1. The germline CDR1 and CDR2 sequences are SQVTM and ANQGSEA. The CDR3 totals 15 residues. V was clipped by 2 bases and J by 5 bases; unmatched bases: 8. The CDR3 spells CSVEWKRGQGDEQYF. The CDR3 nucleotides read TGCAGCGTTGAATGGAAAAGGGGACAGGGGGACGAGCAGTACTTC.

This clone was detected a few times. The CDR3 loop is CAWAANTEAFF. CDR3 DNA: TGTGCCTGGGCGGCGAACACTGAAGCTTTCTTT. This sequence joins TRBV30 and TRBJ1-1; D is unresolved. The germline CDR1 and CDR2 sequences are GTSNPN and SVGIG (reference sequence). V lost 5 bases, J lost 1 base, and 5 bases lay in between. This CDR3 region has 11 residues.

This clone was observed a handful of times. The genes are TRBV4-1 and TRBJ2-7; 7 bases align to TRBD1. Germline loops: CDR1 MGHRA, CDR2 YSYEKL. CDR3 size: 13 residues. V was pared by 2 bases and J by 5 bases, with 3 bases of the junction left unmatched. Here the CDR3 reads CASSQRQGDEQYF. In DNA, the CDR3 is TGCGCCAGCAGCCAACGACAGGGCGACGAGCAGTACTTC.

The chain is built from TRBV10-2 and TRBJ1-2, with a possible D match to TRBD1 (6 bases). The CDR3 runs to 15 residues. Looked up from germline, CDR1 is WSHSY and CDR2 is SAAADI. V was clipped by 2 bases and J by 4 bases, with 14 bases between them. The chain's CDR3 is CASSENRVSFYGYTF. The CDR3, as DNA: TGCGCCAGCAGTGAGAACAGGGTCAGCTTCTATGGCTACACCTTC.

J is TRBJ2-1 and V is TRBV11-3; a possible D gene is TRBD1 (6 bases). Trimming cost V 5 bases and J 8 bases, with 16 bases left between them. There are 14 residues in the CDR3. Germline V gene lookup returns CDR1 SGHNT and CDR2 YENEEA. This CDR3 reads CASSTHDRRDEQFF. CDR3 nucleotide sequence: TGTGCCAGCAGCACGCACGACAGGCGGGATGAGCAGTTCTTC.

The chain joins TRBV29-1 to TRBJ2-7; the match to TRBD2 covers 8 bases. The germline CDR1 and CDR2 sequences are SQVTM and ANQGSEA. The CDR3 is made up of 15 amino acids. Unmatched junction bases numbered 9, after V lost 3 bases and J lost 2 bases. The CDR3 region is CSVEGWTSSTYEQYF. Here the CDR3 DNA reads TGCAGCGTTGAGGGTTGGACTAGCTCGACCTACGAGCAGTACTTC.

V is TRBV7-9 and J is TRBJ1-6; D may be TRBD1 (5 bases). The CDR3 totals 15 residues. V was pared by 0 bases and J by 9 bases, with 12 bases between. Germline V gene lookup returns CDR1 SEHNR and CDR2 FQNEAQ (reference sequence). The CDR3 bases are TGTGCCAGCAGCTTAGCAGGGGCCGTGGGTTCACCCCTCCACTTT. Its protein product is CASSLAGAVGSPLHF.

The J gene is TRBJ1-5, the V gene TRBV6-5; D unresolved. The CDR3 contains 13 residues. With 5 bases removed from V and 6 bases from J, the gap between germline ends came to 11 bases. From germline, CDR1 is MNHEY and CDR2 SVGAGI. CDR3 region: CASSRGARQPQHF. The CDR3 coding sequence is TGTGCCAGCAGTCGCGGAGCGCGTCAGCCCCAGCATTTT.

The chain combines TRBV2 with TRBJ2-2; D is unclear. The CDR3 totals 10 residues. The V end lost 8 bases, the J end lost 5 bases, and 3 bases lay between the germline ends. CDR1 is SNHLY and CDR2 is FYNNEI in the germline V gene. Here the CDR3 reads CASGTGELFF. For the CDR3, the DNA is TGTGCCAGCGGGACCGGGGAGCTGTTTTTT.

To note about this clone: One end of the junction is discordant with germline, which a read error may explain. This chain links TRBV13 with TRBJ2-7, with unresolved D. This CDR3 region has 11 residues. Germline V gives CDR1 PRHDT, CDR2 FYEKMQ (reference sequence). The CDR3 DNA follows: TGTGCCAGCAGAATCTCCTCCGAGCAGTACTTC. Translation gives CASRISSEQYF.

This clone was picked up a small number of times. This chain joins TRBV6-5 and TRBJ2-1; the D gene could be TRBD1 or TRBD2 (7 bases each). The V end lost 8 bases, the J end lost 7 bases, and 18 bases lay between the germline ends. Germline V CDR1 and CDR2: MNHEY, SVGAGI. The CDR3 is 14 amino acids. The CDR3 bases are TGTGCCAGCGGTCAGGGGGGGCTGGGGAATGAGCAGTTCTTC. Its protein is CASGQGGLGNEQFF.